Below, 5 T cell receptor beta chains from the same sample are listed, as sequenced in a study of PD-L1 blockade in urothelial cancer. Clones were sequenced by immunoSEQ multiplex PCR, and TCRdb holds only the in-frame ones, with some missing. The sample includes some 110,000 clones, around 90% of them seen just once. Time point in this sample: peripheral blood 6 weeks after treatment start. The sample here was PBMCs, taken around atezolizumab (anti-PD-L1) treatment. Receptor source: a man aged 60-69 years with urothelial cancer.

The rearrangement uses TRBV28 and TRBJ2-3, with D unclear. The length of the CDR3 is 12 residues. CDR1 MDHEN and CDR2 SYDVKM come from the germline V gene. V lost 6 bases and J 11 bases, leaving 15 bases between the germline ends. The CDR3 DNA reads TGTGCCAGCAGCCCCGCGGAGCTCCGGCAGTATTTT. It codes for CASSPAELRQYF.

In its sample, this clone was seen once. The rearrangement joins TRBV18 to TRBJ2-7; TRBD1 aligns across 8 bases. The CDR3 totals 15 residues. Germline assignment: CDR1 KGHSH and CDR2 LQKENI. Trimming at V came to 3 bases and at J to 4 bases, leaving 8 bases not matched to a gene. The CDR3 DNA reads as TGTGCCAGCTCACCGAGCCAGGACAGGGCGTACGAGCAGTACTTC. It specifies CASSPSQDRAYEQYF.

V is TRBV25-1 and J is TRBJ1-2, with 7 bases matching TRBD1. There are 17 residues in the CDR3. Trimming at V came to 5 bases and at J to 7 bases, leaving 19 bases not matched to a gene. Germline V gene lookup returns CDR1 MGHDK and CDR2 SYGVNS. CDR3 coding DNA: TGTGCCAGCAGTAAAGGGGGACAGCTCGACCTATCTAGTGGCTACACCTTC. Encoded protein: CASSKGGQLDLSSGYTF.

The V call is TRBV30, the J call TRBJ2-5; 10 bases are a match to TRBD2. Germline V lookup: CDR1 GTSNPN, CDR2 SVGIG (reference sequence). CDR3 length: 15 amino acids. With V trimmed by 0 bases and J by 5 bases, 6 bases remained unmatched. The CDR3 is CAWSVSLAGSETQYF. CDR3 coding DNA: TGTGCCTGGAGTGTCTCACTAGCGGGATCTGAGACCCAGTACTTC.

The CDR3: CVKIGGGPDTQYF. CDR3 bases: TGTGTAAAGATCGGGGGAGGGCCAGATACGCAGTATTTT. J is TRBJ2-3 and V is TRBV19; 7 positions match TRBD2. CDR1 is LNHDA and CDR2 is SQIVND in the germline V gene (reference sequence). The CDR3 contains 13 residues.